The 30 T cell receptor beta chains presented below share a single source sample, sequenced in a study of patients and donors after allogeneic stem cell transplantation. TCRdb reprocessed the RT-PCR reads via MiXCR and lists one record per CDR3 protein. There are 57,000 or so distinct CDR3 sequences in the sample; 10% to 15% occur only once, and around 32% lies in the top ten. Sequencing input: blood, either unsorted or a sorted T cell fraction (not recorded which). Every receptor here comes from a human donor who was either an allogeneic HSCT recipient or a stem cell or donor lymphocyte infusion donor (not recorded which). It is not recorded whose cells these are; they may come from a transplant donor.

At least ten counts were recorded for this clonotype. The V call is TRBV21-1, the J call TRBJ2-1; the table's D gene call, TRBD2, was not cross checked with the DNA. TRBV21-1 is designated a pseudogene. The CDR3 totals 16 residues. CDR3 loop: CASSKGVGLVYNEQFF. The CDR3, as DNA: TGTGCCAGCAGCAAAGGAGTAGGGCTAGTTTACAATGAGCAGTTCTTC.

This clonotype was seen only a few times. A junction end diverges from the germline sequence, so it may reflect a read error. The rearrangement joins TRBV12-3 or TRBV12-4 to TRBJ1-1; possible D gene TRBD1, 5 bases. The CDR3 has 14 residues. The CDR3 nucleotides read TGTGCCGGCAGACATAGACAGTTGAACACTGAAGCTTTCTTT. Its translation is CAGRHRQLNTEAFF.

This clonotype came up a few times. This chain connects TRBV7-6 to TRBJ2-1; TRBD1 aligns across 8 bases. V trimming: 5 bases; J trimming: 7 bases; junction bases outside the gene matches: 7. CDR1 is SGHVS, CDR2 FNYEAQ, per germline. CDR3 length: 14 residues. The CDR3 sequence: CASSARTGTNEQFF. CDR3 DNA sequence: TGTGCCAGCAGCGCCCGGACAGGGACGAATGAGCAGTTCTTC.

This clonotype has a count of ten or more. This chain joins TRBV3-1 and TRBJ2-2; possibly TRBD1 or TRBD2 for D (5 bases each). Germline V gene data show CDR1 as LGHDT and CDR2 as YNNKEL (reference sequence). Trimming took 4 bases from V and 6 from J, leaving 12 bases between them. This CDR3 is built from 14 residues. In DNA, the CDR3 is TGTGCCAGCAGCCCTTGGGAGACAGCCGGGGAGCTGTTTTTT. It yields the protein CASSPWETAGELFF.

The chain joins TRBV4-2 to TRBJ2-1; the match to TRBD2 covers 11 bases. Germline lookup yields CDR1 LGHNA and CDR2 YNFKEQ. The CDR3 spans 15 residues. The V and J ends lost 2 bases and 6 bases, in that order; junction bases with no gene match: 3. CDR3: CASSQTSGRFNEQFF. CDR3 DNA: TGTGCCAGCAGCCAAACTAGCGGGAGATTCAATGAGCAGTTCTTC.

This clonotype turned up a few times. Written as DNA, the CDR3 is TGTGCCAGCAGTTTAGGCAGCAGTCCCTACGAGCAGTACTTC. It encodes CASSLGSSPYEQYF. The J gene is TRBJ2-7, the V gene TRBV12-3 or TRBV12-4; D gene unclear. CDR3 size: 14 residues. Between the trimmed V and J ends, which lost 1 base and 2 bases, there was a span of 9 bases.

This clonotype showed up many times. CDR3 in DNA: TGCAGTGCTAGAGGTCCCTTCCTAGCGGGAGGAACAGATACGCAGTATTTT. Translating it yields CSARGPFLAGGTDTQYF. This chain uses TRBV20-1 with TRBJ2-3, with 11 bases that match TRBD2. The CDR3 covers 17 residues. Germline V lookup: CDR1 DFQATT, CDR2 SNEGSKA (reference sequence). The V gene end was trimmed by 1 base and the J gene end by 3 bases; junction bases not matched to a gene: 9.

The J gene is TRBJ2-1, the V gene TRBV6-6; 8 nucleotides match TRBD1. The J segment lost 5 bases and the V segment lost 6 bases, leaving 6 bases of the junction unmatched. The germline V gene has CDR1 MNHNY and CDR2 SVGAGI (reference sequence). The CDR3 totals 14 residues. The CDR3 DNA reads TGTGCCAGCAGCTATGACAGGGGTCACAATGAGCAGTTCTTC. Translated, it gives CASSYDRGHNEQFF.

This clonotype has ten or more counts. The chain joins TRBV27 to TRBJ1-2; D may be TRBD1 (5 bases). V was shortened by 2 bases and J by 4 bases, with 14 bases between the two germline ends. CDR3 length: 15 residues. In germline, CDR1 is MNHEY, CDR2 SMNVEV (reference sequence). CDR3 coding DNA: TGTGCCAGCAGTTTACGGAGGGGTCTTGGCTATGGCTACACCTTC. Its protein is CASSLRRGLGYGYTF.

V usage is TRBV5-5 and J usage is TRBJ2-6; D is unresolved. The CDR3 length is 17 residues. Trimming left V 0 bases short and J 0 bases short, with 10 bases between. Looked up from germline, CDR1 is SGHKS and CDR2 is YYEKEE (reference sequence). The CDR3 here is CASSLAVGISGANVLTF. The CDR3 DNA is TGTGCCAGCAGCTTGGCCGTAGGTATCTCTGGGGCCAACGTCCTGACTTTC.

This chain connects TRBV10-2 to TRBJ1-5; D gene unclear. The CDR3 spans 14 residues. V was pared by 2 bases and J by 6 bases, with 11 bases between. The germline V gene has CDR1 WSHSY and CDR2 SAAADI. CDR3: CASSEEQGSQPQHF. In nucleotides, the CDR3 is TGCGCCAGCAGTGAGGAGCAAGGGAGTCAGCCCCAGCATTTT.

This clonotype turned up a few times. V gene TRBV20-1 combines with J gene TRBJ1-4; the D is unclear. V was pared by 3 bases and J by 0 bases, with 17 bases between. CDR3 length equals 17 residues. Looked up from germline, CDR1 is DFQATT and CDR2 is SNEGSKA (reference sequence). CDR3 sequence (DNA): TGCAGTGCTAGCCAGGCTGGGCCCGGGGCAACTAATGAAAAACTGTTTTTT. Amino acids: CSASQAGPGATNEKLFF.

CDR3 nucleotide sequence: TGCGCCAGCAGCCCCCGAGGGGGGGCTAGCACAGATACGCAGTATTTT. Translating gives CASSPRGGASTDTQYF. The chain is built from TRBV4-1 and TRBJ2-3; TRBD2 is a possible D gene (7 bases). This CDR3 contains 16 residues. The germline V gene encodes CDR1 MGHRA and CDR2 YSYEKL. V was pared by 4 bases and J by 0 bases, with 14 bases between.

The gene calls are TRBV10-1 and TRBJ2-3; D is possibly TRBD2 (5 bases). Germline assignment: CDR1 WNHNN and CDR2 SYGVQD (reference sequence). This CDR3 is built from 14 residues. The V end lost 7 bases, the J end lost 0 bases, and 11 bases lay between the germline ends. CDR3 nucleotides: TGCGCCAGCAAGCCTGGCGGGAGCACAGATACGCAGTATTTT. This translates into CASKPGGSTDTQYF.

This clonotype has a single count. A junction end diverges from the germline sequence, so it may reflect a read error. Written as DNA, the CDR3 is TGTGCCAGCACTTTAGGGCCAGGCGAGCAGTACTTC. Amino acids: CASTLGPGEQYF. The chain has TRBV12-3 or TRBV12-4 and TRBJ2-7; D gene ambiguous. The CDR3 has 12 amino acids.

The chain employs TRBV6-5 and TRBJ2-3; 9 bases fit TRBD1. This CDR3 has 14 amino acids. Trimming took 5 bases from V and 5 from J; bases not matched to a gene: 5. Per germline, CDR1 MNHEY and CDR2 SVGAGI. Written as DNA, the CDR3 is TGTGCCAGCAGTCGGACAGGGGTTGTAGATACGCAGTATTTT. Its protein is CASSRTGVVDTQYF.

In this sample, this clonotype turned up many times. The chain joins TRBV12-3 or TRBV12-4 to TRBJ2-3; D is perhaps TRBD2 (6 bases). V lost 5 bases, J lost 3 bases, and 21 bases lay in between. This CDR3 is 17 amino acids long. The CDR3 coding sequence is TGTGCCAGCAGTAATCGTATGTCCTTAGCGGAGACAGATACGCAGTATTTT. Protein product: CASSNRMSLAETDTQYF.

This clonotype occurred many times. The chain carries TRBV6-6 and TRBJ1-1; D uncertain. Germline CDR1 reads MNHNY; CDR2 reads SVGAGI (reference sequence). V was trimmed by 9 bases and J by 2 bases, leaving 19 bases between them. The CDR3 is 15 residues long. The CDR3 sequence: CASPTGTRGNTEAFF. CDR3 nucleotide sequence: TGTGCCAGTCCCACGGGCACCCGGGGAAACACTGAAGCTTTCTTT.

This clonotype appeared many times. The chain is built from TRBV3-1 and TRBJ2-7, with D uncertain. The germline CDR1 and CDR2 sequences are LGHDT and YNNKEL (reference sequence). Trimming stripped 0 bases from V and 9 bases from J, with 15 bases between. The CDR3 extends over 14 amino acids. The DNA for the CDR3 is TGTGCCAGCAGCCAAGATACGAGGTTCTGGGGGCAGTACTTC. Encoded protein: CASSQDTRFWGQYF.

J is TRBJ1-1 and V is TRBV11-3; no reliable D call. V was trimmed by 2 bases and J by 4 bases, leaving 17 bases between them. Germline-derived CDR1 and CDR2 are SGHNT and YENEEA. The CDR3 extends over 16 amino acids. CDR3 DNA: TGTGCCAGCAGCTTAATTCAAGGCAAAATGGGCACTGAAGCTTTCTTT. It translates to CASSLIQGKMGTEAFF.

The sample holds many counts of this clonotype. The CDR3: CASFWDAGSYTF. The CDR3 region has the DNA TGTGCCAGTTTTTGGGACGCCGGCAGCTACACCTTC. The chain carries TRBV7-9 and TRBJ1-2; maybe TRBD1 (5 bases). This CDR3 spans 12 amino acids. Germline V gene lookup returns CDR1 SEHNR and CDR2 FQNEAQ (reference sequence). V was cut by 9 bases and J by 9 bases, with 17 bases left in between.

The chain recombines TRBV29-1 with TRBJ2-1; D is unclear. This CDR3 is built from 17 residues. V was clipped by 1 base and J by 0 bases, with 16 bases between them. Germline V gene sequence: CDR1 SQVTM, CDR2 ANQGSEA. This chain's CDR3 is CSVEGVQALSSYNEQFF. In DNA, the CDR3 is TGCAGCGTTGAAGGGGTCCAAGCGCTAAGCTCCTACAATGAGCAGTTCTTC.

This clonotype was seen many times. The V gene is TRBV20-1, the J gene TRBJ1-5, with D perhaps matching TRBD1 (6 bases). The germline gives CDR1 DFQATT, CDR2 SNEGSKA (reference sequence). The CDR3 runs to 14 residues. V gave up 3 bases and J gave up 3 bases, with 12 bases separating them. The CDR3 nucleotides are TGCAGTGCTAGCGTAGGGACAACCAATCAGCCCCAGCATTTT. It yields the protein CSASVGTTNQPQHF.

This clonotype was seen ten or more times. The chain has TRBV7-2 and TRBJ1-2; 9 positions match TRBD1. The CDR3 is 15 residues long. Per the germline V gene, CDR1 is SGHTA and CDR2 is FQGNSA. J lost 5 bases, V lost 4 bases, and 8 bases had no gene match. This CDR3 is CASSSLQGANYGYTF. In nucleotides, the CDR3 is TGTGCCAGCAGCTCATTACAGGGGGCCAATTATGGCTACACCTTC.

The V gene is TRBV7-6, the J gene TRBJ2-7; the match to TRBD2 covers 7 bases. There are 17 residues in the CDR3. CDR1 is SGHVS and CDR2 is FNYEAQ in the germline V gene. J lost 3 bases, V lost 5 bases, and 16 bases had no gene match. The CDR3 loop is CASSNAGGSAGVYEQYF. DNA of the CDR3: TGTGCCAGCAGCAACGCTGGCGGGAGCGCGGGAGTCTACGAGCAGTACTTC.

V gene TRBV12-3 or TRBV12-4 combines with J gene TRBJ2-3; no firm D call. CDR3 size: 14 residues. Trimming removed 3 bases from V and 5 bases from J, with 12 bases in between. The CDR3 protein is CASSLKRRIDTQYF. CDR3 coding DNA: TGTGCCAGCAGTTTGAAGAGGCGAATAGATACGCAGTATTTT.

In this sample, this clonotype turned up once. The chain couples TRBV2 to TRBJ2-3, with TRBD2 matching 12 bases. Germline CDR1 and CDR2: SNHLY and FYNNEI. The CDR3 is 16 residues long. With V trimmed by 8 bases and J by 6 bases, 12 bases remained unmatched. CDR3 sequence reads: CASRQTTSGRSDTQYF. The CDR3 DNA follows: TGTGCCAGCCGGCAGACGACTAGCGGGAGATCGGATACGCAGTATTTT. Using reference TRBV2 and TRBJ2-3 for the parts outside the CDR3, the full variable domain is EPEVTQTPSHQVTQMGQEVILRCVPISNHLYFYWYRQILGQKVEFLVSFYNNEISEKSEIFDDQFSVERPDGSNFTLKIRSTKLEDSAMYFCASRQTTSGRSDTQYFGPGTRLTVL.

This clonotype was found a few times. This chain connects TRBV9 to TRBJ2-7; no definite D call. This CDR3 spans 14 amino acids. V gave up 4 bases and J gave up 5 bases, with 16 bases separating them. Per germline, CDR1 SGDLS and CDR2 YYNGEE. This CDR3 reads CASSPSGVIHEQYF. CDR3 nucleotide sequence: TGTGCCAGCAGCCCTAGTGGAGTTATCCACGAGCAGTACTTC.

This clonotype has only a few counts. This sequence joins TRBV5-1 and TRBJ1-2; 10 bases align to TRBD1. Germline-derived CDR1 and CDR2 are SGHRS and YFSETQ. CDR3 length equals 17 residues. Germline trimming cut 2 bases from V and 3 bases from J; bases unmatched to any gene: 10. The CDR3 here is CASSLMDRGFKDYGYTF. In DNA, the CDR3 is TGCGCCAGCAGCTTAATGGACAGGGGGTTCAAGGACTATGGCTACACCTTC.

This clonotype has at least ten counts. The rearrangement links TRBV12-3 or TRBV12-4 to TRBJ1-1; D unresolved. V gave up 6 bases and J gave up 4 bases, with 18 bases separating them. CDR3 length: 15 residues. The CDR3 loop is CASSKGPDHATEAFF. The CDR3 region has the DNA TGTGCCAGCAGCAAAGGACCGGATCATGCCACTGAAGCTTTCTTT.